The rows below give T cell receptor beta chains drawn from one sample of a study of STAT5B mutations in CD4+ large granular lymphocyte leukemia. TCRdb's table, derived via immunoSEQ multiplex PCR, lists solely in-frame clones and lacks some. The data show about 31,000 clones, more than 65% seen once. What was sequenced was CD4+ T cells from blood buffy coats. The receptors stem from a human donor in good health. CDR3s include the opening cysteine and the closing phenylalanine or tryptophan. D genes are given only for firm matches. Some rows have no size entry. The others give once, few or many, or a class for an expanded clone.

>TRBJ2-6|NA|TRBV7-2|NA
TGTGCCAGCAGCTTAGGGCTCTCTGGGGCCAACGTCCTGACTTTC
CASSLGLSGANVLTF
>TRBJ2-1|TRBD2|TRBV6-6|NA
TGTGCCAGCAGCACTCCTCTAGCGGGGGCCCACAATGAGCAGTTCTTC
CASSTPLAGAHNEQFF
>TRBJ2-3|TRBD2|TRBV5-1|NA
TGCGCCAGCAGCTCGAGACTAGCGGGAACAGATACGCAGTATTTT
CASSSRLAGTDTQYF
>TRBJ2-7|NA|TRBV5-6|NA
TGTGCCAGCAGCTTGGGGTCCGCATACGAGCAGTACTTC
CASSLGSAYEQYF
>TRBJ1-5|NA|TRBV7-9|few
TGTGCCAGCAGCTTATTCGGGGGGCAGCCCCAGCATTTT
CASSLFGGQPQHF
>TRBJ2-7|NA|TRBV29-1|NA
TGCAGCGTTGTTCCCACGTCCTACGAGCAGTACTTC
CSVVPTSYEQYF
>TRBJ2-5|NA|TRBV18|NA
TGTGCCAGCTCACTTTATAGCGAGTACCAAGAGACCCAGTACTTC
CASSLYSEYQETQYF
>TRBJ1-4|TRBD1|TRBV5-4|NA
TGTGCCAGCAGCGCCCAGACAGGGGGCAACGAAAAACTGTTTTTT
CASSAQTGGNEKLFF
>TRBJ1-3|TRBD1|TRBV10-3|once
TGTGCCATCCAGGGGGCAGGAGGAAACACCATATATTTT
CAIQGAGGNTIYF
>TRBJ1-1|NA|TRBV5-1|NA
TGCGCCAGCAGAAATCGGAATACTGAAGCTTTCTTT
CASRNRNTEAFF
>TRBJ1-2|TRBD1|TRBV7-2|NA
TGTGCCAGCAGCTTAGGGACAGGGGACGTCTATGGCTACACCTTC
CASSLGTGDVYGYTF
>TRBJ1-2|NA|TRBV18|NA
TGTGCCAGCTCACCAGTCGGGGACTATGGCTACACCTTC
CASSPVGDYGYTF
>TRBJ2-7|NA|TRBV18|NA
TGTGCCAGCTCAGCCTCCGGGACTCGAAGCTTTTACGAGCAGTACTTC
CASSASGTRSFYEQYF
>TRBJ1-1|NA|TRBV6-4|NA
TGTGCCAGCAGTGCGGACGAGGGCGCTGAAGCTTTCTTT
CASSADEGAEAFF
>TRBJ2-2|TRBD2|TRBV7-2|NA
TGTGCCAGCAGCGGGACTAGCGGGATTGCCGGGGAGCTGTTTTTT
CASSGTSGIAGELFF
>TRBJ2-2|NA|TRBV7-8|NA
TGTGCCAGCAGCTTCAGGGCGAACACCGGGGAGCTGTTTTTT
CASSFRANTGELFF
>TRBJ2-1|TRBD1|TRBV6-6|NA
TGTGCCAGCAGGACAGGGGACAGCGAGCAGTTCTTC
CASRTGDSEQFF
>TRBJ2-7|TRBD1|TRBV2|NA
TGTGCCACCCTGAGGGACAGGAGCTCCTACGAGCAGTACTTC
CATLRDRSSYEQYF
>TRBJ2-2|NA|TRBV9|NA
TGTGCCAGCAGCGTAGATGGCACCGGGGAGCTGTTTTTT
CASSVDGTGELFF
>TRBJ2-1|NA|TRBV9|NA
TGTGCCAGCAGCGGAGTTGGGGAGGGGGGTTCCGACAGGGGAAGCAATGAGCAGTTCTTC
CASSGVGEGGSDRGSNEQFF
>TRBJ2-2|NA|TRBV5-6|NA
TGTGCCAGCAGCTTCCTGGCTTCGGGAAATGACGGGGAGCTGTTTTTT
CASSFLASGNDGELFF
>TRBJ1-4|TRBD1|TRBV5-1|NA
TGCGCCAGCAGCTCCCAACAGGGGGCAAATGAAAAACTGTTTTTT
CASSSQQGANEKLFF
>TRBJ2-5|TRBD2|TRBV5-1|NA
TGCGCCAGCAGCTGGACTAGCGGGGGGTTGGAGACCCAGTACTTC
CASSWTSGGLETQYF
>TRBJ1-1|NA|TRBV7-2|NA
TGTGCCAGCAGCCCCGGGGCAGGGAACACTGAAGCTTTCTTT
CASSPGAGNTEAFF
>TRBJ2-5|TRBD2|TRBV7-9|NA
TGTGCCAGCAGCCCGAACTCGGGAGGAGAGACCCAGTACTTC
CASSPNSGGETQYF
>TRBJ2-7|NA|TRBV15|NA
TGTGCCACCAGCAGAGATATGCACGCACGGTCCTACGAGCAGTACTTC
CATSRDMHARSYEQYF
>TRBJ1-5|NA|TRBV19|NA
TGTGCCAGTAGCTCAGGGCCATATAGCAATCAGCCCCAGCATTTT
CASSSGPYSNQPQHF
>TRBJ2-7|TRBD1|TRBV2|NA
TGTGCCAGCAGCTCGGGACAGGTTTTAAGCTCCTACGAGCAGTACTTC
CASSSGQVLSSYEQYF
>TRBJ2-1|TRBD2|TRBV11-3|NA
TGTGCCAGCGGGGTAAGCGGGGGGACCTACAATGAGCAGTTCTTC
CASGVSGGTYNEQFF
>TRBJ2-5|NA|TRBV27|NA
TGTGCCAGCAGTTCCCAAAGGAGTGAGACCCAGTACTTC
CASSSQRSETQYF
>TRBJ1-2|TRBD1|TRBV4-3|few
TGCGCCAGCAGCCAAGCCGGACAGGGGAGTAACTATGGCTACACCTTC
CASSQAGQGSNYGYTF
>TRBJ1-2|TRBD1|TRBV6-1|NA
TGTGCCAGCAGTGAAGCACGACAGGGGGCAGTAGGCTACACCTTC
CASSEARQGAVGYTF
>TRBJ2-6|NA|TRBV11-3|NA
TGTGCCAGCAGCCCCGCCTCGCGGGCCGGGGCCAACGTCCTGACTTTC
CASSPASRAGANVLTF
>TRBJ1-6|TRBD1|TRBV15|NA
TGTGCCACCAGCAGAACTACCGGGACAGGCGTACCCCTCCACTTT
CATSRTTGTGVPLHF
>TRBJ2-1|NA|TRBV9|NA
TGTGCCAGCAGCGTAGACCCAGGGGATGGCAGGGGTCACTACAATGAGCAGTTCTTC
CASSVDPGDGRGHYNEQFF
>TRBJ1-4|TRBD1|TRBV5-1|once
TGCGCCAGCAGCCGCGGGGACAGGGTGACCGAAAAACTGTTTTTT
CASSRGDRVTEKLFF
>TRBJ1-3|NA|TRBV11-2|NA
TGTGCCAGCAGCCCTGGGTACGGAGGCTCTGGAAACACCATATATTTT
CASSPGYGGSGNTIYF
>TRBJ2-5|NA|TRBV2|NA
TGTGCCAGCAGTGAAGTGGGAGTCGAGGGTGAGACCCAGTACTTC
CASSEVGVEGETQYF
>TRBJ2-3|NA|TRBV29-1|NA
TGCAGCTTGTTAGCCCCTAGCACAGATACGCAGTATTTT
CSLLAPSTDTQYF
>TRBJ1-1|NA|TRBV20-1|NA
TGCAGTGCTAGCTTGTGGACTGAAGCTTTCTTT
CSASLWTEAFF
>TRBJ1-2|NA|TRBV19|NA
TGTGCCAGTAGTATCTCTCAGGGTTCGGGCGGCTACACCTTC
CASSISQGSGGYTF
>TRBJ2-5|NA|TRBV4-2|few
TGTGCCAGCAGCCAAGATAGGGAGACCCAGTACTTC
CASSQDRETQYF
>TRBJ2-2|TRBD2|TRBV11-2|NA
TGTGCCAGCAGCTTAATCACGGGGGGGGGCTCCGGGGAGCTGTTTTTT
CASSLITGGGSGELFF
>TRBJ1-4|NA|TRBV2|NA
TGTGCCAGCACACAATCCGCAACTAATGAAAAACTGTTTTTT
CASTQSATNEKLFF
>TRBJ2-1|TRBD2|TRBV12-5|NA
TGTGCTAGTGGTTTCGGACTAGCGGGAGTCTGGGAGCAGTTCTTC
CASGFGLAGVWEQFF
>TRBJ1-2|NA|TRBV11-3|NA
TGTGCCAGCAGCTTAGATCTGAGGGGTGGCTACACCTTC
CASSLDLRGGYTF
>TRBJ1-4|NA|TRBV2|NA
TGTGCCAGCAGTGAAGTTGCAGCCCTGGGGGAAAAACTGTTTTTT
CASSEVAALGEKLFF
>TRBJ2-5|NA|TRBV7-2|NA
TGTGCCAGCAGCTTAGGGCGAATACAAGAGACCCAGTACTTC
CASSLGRIQETQYF
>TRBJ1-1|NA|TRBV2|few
TGTGTCTCCCTCAGGCAGAAGAACACTGAAGCTTTCTTT
CVSLRQKNTEAFF
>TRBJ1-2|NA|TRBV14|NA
TGTGCCAGCAGCCAAGATCCGGGGGGCTATGGCTACACCTTC
CASSQDPGGYGYTF
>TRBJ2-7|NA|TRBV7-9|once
TGTGCCAGCAGCTTAGGGACGGGGCAATACGAGCAGTACTTC
CASSLGTGQYEQYF
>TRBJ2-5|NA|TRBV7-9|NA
TGTGCCAGCAGCCCCCCGACGGGGGCGGAGACCCAGTACTTC
CASSPPTGAETQYF